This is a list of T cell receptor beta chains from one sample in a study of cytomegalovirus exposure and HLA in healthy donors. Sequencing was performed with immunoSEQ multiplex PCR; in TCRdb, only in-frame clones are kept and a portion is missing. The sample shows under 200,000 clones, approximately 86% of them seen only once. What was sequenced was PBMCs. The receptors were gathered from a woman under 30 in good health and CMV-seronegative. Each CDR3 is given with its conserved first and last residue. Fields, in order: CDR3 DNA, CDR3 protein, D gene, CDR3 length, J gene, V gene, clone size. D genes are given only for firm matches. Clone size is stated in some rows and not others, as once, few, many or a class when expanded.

DNA: TGCAGCGTTGAAGACTCAGGGACTAATGAAAAACTGTTTTTT
CDR3: CSVEDSGTNEKLFF
D: -
length: 14
J: TRBJ1-4
V: TRBV29-1
size: once

DNA: TGTGCCAGCAGTGAGAAGGGCAGGGGGTCAGGCAAGGTGTTTTTT
CDR3: CASSEKGRGSGKVFF
D: TRBD1
length: 15
J: TRBJ1-4
V: TRBV6-1
size: -

DNA: TGTGCCAGCAGCGTAGCGGGAGGAGGGGATGAGCAGTTCTTC
CDR3: CASSVAGGGDEQFF
D: TRBD2
length: 14
J: TRBJ2-1
V: TRBV7-9
size: -

DNA: TGCAGCGTTGTGGCTGGCGGCTACACCTTC
CDR3: CSVVAGGYTF
D: -
length: 10
J: TRBJ1-2
V: TRBV29-1
size: -

DNA: TGCAGTACCCCAGGGGGCACTGAAGCTTTCTTT
CDR3: CSTPGGTEAFF
D: TRBD1
length: 11
J: TRBJ1-1
V: TRBV20-1
size: -

DNA: TGTGCCAGCAGCTCACCGGGACGGACAGGCAATGAGCAGTTCTTC
CDR3: CASSSPGRTGNEQFF
D: TRBD1
length: 15
J: TRBJ2-1
V: TRBV7-9
size: -

DNA: TGTGCCTGGAGTGTAGAAAGGAGGAGCTCCTATAATTCACCCCTCCACTTT
CDR3: CAWSVERRSSYNSPLHF
D: -
length: 17
J: TRBJ1-6
V: TRBV30
size: -

DNA: TGTGCCAGCAGCTTAGTCGGTGGAGTGAGAGTCTGTGGCTACACCTTC
CDR3: CASSLVGGVRVCGYTF
D: -
length: 16
J: TRBJ1-2
V: TRBV7-6
size: -

DNA: TGTGCCAGCAAAGTAATCCGGGACAGGGGTCAACTCAATCAGCCCCAGCATTTT
CDR3: CASKVIRDRGQLNQPQHF
D: TRBD1
length: 18
J: TRBJ1-5
V: TRBV11-2
size: -

DNA: TGTGCCAGTAGCGCAGGGCCGGGCGATCAGCCCCAGCATTTT
CDR3: CASSAGPGDQPQHF
D: -
length: 14
J: TRBJ1-5
V: TRBV19
size: -

DNA: TGTGCCAGCACAACTAAGTTCTTC
CDR3: CASTTKFF
D: -
length: 8
J: TRBJ2-1
V: TRBV6-1
size: few

DNA: TGTGCCAGCAGTTTAGGGGGCGGTGTGGATCAGAACGAGCAGTACTTC
CDR3: CASSLGGGVDQNEQYF
D: -
length: 16
J: TRBJ2-7
V: TRBV28
size: -

DNA: TGCGCCAGCAGCTTGGGAGGCGGCGGTTGGAGCTATGGCTACACCTTC
CDR3: CASSLGGGGWSYGYTF
D: -
length: 16
J: TRBJ1-2
V: TRBV5-1
size: once

DNA: TGTGCCAGCAGTTCGGGACAGACACAAGAGACCCAGTACTTC
CDR3: CASSSGQTQETQYF
D: TRBD1
length: 14
J: TRBJ2-5
V: TRBV28
size: once

DNA: TGCAGCGTTGAAAGGACAGGCGAAGCTTTCTTT
CDR3: CSVERTGEAFF
D: TRBD1
length: 11
J: TRBJ1-1
V: TRBV29-1
size: -

DNA: TGTGCCAGCGATGACAGGGGGGAGTTGAACACTGAAGCTTTCTTT
CDR3: CASDDRGELNTEAFF
D: TRBD1
length: 15
J: TRBJ1-1
V: TRBV2
size: -

DNA: TGTGCCAGCAGCCAAAGGAGGACGGGCACTGAAGCTTTCTTT
CDR3: CASSQRRTGTEAFF
D: -
length: 14
J: TRBJ1-1
V: TRBV14
size: -

DNA: TGTGCCAGCAGCCCCCACGGGATAGGGGGTATTAGCACAGATACGCAGTATTTT
CDR3: CASSPHGIGGISTDTQYF
D: -
length: 18
J: TRBJ2-3
V: TRBV9
size: -

DNA: TGTGCCAGCAGTTTAGGCCCAGGACAGGGGGACACTGAAGCTTTCTTT
CDR3: CASSLGPGQGDTEAFF
D: TRBD1
length: 16
J: TRBJ1-1
V: TRBV27
size: -

DNA: TGTGCCAGCACCCGAACCACTCAGAGGACTAGCGGGCCCGAAAGGGACGGGGAGCTGTTTTTT
CDR3: CASTRTTQRTSGPERDGELFF
D: -
length: 21
J: TRBJ2-2
V: TRBV21-1
size: once

DNA: TGTGCCAGCAGTTTGGGGGCGGCCCCTAGCAATCAGCCCCAGCATTTT
CDR3: CASSLGAAPSNQPQHF
D: -
length: 16
J: TRBJ1-5
V: TRBV28
size: -

DNA: TGTGCCAGCAGCTTCGGGACTAGTCCTTTTCAAGAGACCCAGTACTTC
CDR3: CASSFGTSPFQETQYF
D: TRBD2
length: 16
J: TRBJ2-5
V: TRBV11-1
size: -

DNA: TGTGCCAGCAGTTTGGCGGGGACTAACTATGGCTACACCTTC
CDR3: CASSLAGTNYGYTF
D: -
length: 14
J: TRBJ1-2
V: TRBV27
size: -

DNA: TGTGCCAGCAGTGGGGACACCGGGGGGGACTACTACGAGCAGTACTTC
CDR3: CASSGDTGGDYYEQYF
D: TRBD2
length: 16
J: TRBJ2-7
V: TRBV6-6
size: -

DNA: TGTGCCAGCAGTACCCGGGGACTTTCTTCAGATACGCAGTATTTT
CDR3: CASSTRGLSSDTQYF
D: -
length: 15
J: TRBJ2-3
V: TRBV28
size: -

DNA: TGTGCCAGCAGTCTCCGGGGTTTATCTAACTATGGCTACACCTTC
CDR3: CASSLRGLSNYGYTF
D: -
length: 15
J: TRBJ1-2
V: TRBV6-6
size: -

DNA: TGTGCCAGCAGCGACCGGGGACAGCTAAAAAACACTGAAGCTTTCTTT
CDR3: CASSDRGQLKNTEAFF
D: -
length: 16
J: TRBJ1-1
V: TRBV21-1
size: -

DNA: TGTGCCAGCAGCTTGTATTGGGGCCTATCTGGAAACACCATATATTTT
CDR3: CASSLYWGLSGNTIYF
D: -
length: 16
J: TRBJ1-3
V: TRBV5-6
size: once

DNA: TGTGCCAGCAGTGCTTCCCCGGGACTGTCCTACAATGAGCAGTTCTTC
CDR3: CASSASPGLSYNEQFF
D: -
length: 16
J: TRBJ2-1
V: TRBV2
size: -

DNA: TGTGCCAGCAGTAAAACAGGAATTAGTGGCTACACCTTC
CDR3: CASSKTGISGYTF
D: -
length: 13
J: TRBJ1-2
V: TRBV6-5
size: -

DNA: TGTGCCAGCAGCTTAGAGGCTAGCGGGGGCGGCGGGGAGCTGTTTTTT
CDR3: CASSLEASGGGGELFF
D: TRBD2
length: 16
J: TRBJ2-2
V: TRBV7-2
size: -

DNA: TGTGCCAGTAGTTGGAGCGGGAGGGCTCGAAATGAGCAGTTCTTC
CDR3: CASSWSGRARNEQFF
D: TRBD2
length: 15
J: TRBJ2-1
V: TRBV19
size: -

DNA: TGCGCCAGCAGCGGACCGGGGGGTGAAGCTTTCTTT
CDR3: CASSGPGGEAFF
D: -
length: 12
J: TRBJ1-1
V: TRBV5-1
size: -

DNA: TGTGCCAGCACCTTCACTCAGGGGAGTGGTGGCTACACCTTC
CDR3: CASTFTQGSGGYTF
D: -
length: 14
J: TRBJ1-2
V: TRBV2
size: -

DNA: TGTGCCAGCATAAGGACAGGGGATGGTGGCTACACCTTC
CDR3: CASIRTGDGGYTF
D: TRBD1
length: 13
J: TRBJ1-2
V: TRBV7-9
size: -

DNA: TGTGCCAGCAGTGAAGGCGGGACAGCGAATTCACCCCTCCACTTT
CDR3: CASSEGGTANSPLHF
D: TRBD1
length: 15
J: TRBJ1-6
V: TRBV6-1
size: -

DNA: TGTGCCAGCAGTGAATTTCGGGGTTTGAACACTGAAGCTTTCTTT
CDR3: CASSEFRGLNTEAFF
D: -
length: 15
J: TRBJ1-1
V: TRBV6-1
size: few

DNA: TGTGCCAGCAGCCCCGGGACAGGCTACGAGCAGTACTTC
CDR3: CASSPGTGYEQYF
D: TRBD1
length: 13
J: TRBJ2-7
V: TRBV7-7
size: -

DNA: TGTGCCAGCGGTGGGACAGTCAACACCGGGGAGCTGTTTTTT
CDR3: CASGGTVNTGELFF
D: TRBD1
length: 14
J: TRBJ2-2
V: TRBV28
size: -

DNA: TGTGCCAGCAGCTCCAGGGTGGATGCGGGGGCCTTAGGGACCCAGTACTTC
CDR3: CASSSRVDAGALGTQYF
D: -
length: 17
J: TRBJ2-5
V: TRBV7-9
size: once

DNA: TGTGCCAGCAGCATTTATTGGGGTGTGGGGGGGAGATACAATGAGCAGTTCTTC
CDR3: CASSIYWGVGGRYNEQFF
D: TRBD2
length: 18
J: TRBJ2-1
V: TRBV27
size: -

DNA: TGTGCCAGCAGCTTAGGGACGGGAGGGAGCGGGGAGCTGTTTTTT
CDR3: CASSLGTGGSGELFF
D: TRBD2
length: 15
J: TRBJ2-2
V: TRBV7-2
size: -

DNA: TGTGCCAGCCAATGGAGGGCTAGCACAGATACGCAGTATTTT
CDR3: CASQWRASTDTQYF
D: -
length: 14
J: TRBJ2-3
V: TRBV28
size: -

DNA: TGTGCCAGCAGTGAGGGACAGGGGAACACTGAAGCTTTCTTT
CDR3: CASSEGQGNTEAFF
D: TRBD1
length: 14
J: TRBJ1-1
V: TRBV6-5
size: -

DNA: TGTGCCAGCAGGGGGGGTGGCGAGCAGTACTTC
CDR3: CASRGGGEQYF
D: -
length: 11
J: TRBJ2-7
V: TRBV5-6
size: -

DNA: TGTGCCAGCAGCTTGGGGACAGGGGGCGATGAAAAACTGTTTTTT
CDR3: CASSLGTGGDEKLFF
D: TRBD1
length: 15
J: TRBJ1-4
V: TRBV11-2
size: -

DNA: TGTGCCAGCAGTGAAGCCCAGGGTCTGTATTCACCCCTCCACTTT
CDR3: CASSEAQGLYSPLHF
D: -
length: 15
J: TRBJ1-6
V: TRBV2
size: few

DNA: TGCAGCGATCTTAGACTAGCTCAAGGGGAGCAGTTCTTC
CDR3: CSDLRLAQGEQFF
D: TRBD2
length: 13
J: TRBJ2-1
V: TRBV29-1
size: once

DNA: TGTGCCAGCAGCCCCGGACTTCACACAGATACGCAGTATTTT
CDR3: CASSPGLHTDTQYF
D: -
length: 14
J: TRBJ2-3
V: TRBV6-1
size: -

DNA: TGTGCCAGCAGTTTATGGGGGGCCGGGCAGCCCCAGCATTTT
CDR3: CASSLWGAGQPQHF
D: -
length: 14
J: TRBJ1-5
V: TRBV28
size: -

DNA: TGTGCCAGCAGACTGGGACAGGGGGGGAAACTGTTTTTT
CDR3: CASRLGQGGKLFF
D: TRBD1
length: 13
J: TRBJ1-4
V: TRBV28
size: -

DNA: TGTGCCTGGAGTGGGGGGGACTATGGCTACACCTTC
CDR3: CAWSGGDYGYTF
D: -
length: 12
J: TRBJ1-2
V: TRBV30
size: -

DNA: TGTGCCAGCACCCTTGGCGGGGGGGCTTCCTGGGAGACCCAGTACTTC
CDR3: CASTLGGGASWETQYF
D: TRBD2
length: 16
J: TRBJ2-5
V: TRBV5-4
size: -

DNA: TGTGCCAGCAGCTTCTTAACTAGCCAAGAGACCCAGTACTTC
CDR3: CASSFLTSQETQYF
D: -
length: 14
J: TRBJ2-5
V: TRBV7-7
size: -